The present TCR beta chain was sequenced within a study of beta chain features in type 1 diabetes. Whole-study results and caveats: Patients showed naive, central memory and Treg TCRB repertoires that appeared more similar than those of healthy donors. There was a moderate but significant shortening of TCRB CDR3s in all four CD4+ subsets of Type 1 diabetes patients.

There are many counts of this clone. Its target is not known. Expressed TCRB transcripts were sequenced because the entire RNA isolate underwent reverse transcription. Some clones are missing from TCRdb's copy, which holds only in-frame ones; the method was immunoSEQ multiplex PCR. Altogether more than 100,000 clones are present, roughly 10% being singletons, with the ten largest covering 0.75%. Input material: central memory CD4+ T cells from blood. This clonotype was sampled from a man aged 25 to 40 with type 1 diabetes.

CDR3 coding DNA: TGTGCCAGCAGTGGGGCGACAGTTCCGGAAAAACTGTTTTTT. Its protein is CASSGATVPEKLFF. This chain uses TRBV2 with TRBJ1-4; D possibly corresponds to TRBD1 (5 bases). V was shortened by 4 bases and J by 8 bases, with 14 bases between the two germline ends. The germline V gene encodes CDR1 SNHLY and CDR2 FYNNEI. This CDR3 region has 14 residues.